The clone carrying this T cell receptor beta chain has more than one count but fewer than ten. Its antigen is undetermined. The data are from a study of T cell repertoires in cytomegalovirus infection. For the study at large: The study used recently identified HLA-C-restricted and well-studied HLA-B-restricted CMV epitopes.

TCRdb re-called the reads with MiXCR, one entry per CDR3 protein. Among roughly 570,000 distinct CDR3 sequences, just under 40% were seen once, and the ten largest hold more than 40%. CDR1 KGHSH and CDR2 LQKENI come from the germline V gene. The CDR3 runs 13 residues. With 2 bases removed from V and 1 base from J, the gap between germline ends came to 5 bases. The genes are TRBV18 and TRBJ1-1; no definite D call. This material consisted of cultured PBMCs, taken from culture after CMV antigen stimulation. The sequence derives from a human donor in good health (CMV status not recorded). Some clones in this sample may be carry-over from other donors' samples. DNA for the CDR3: TGTGCCAGCTCACCAGAGGGGAACACTGAAGCTTTCTTT. This sequence encodes CASSPEGNTEAFF.